This T cell receptor (beta chain) was obtained from a study of CD8+ T cells in alopecia areata (dated by TCRdb to between 2018 and 2020). A note on the overall study: Treated patients were enrolled in an open-label pilot trial of oral tofacitinib at 5 to 10 mg twice daily for moderate-to-severe alopecia areata. Patients stayed on tofacitinib for 6 to 18 months and then had 6 months of follow-up off drug so that delayed response and recurrence could be assessed. In treated patients, disease severity was measured using the SALT score, which gives the percentage of scalp surface area affected. High-throughput TCRbeta sequencing was used to examine T cell clonal expansion in alopecia areata in both the C3H/HeJ mouse model and human patients. On the human side, TCRbeta sequencing was run on scalp tissue and on sorted CD4+ and CD8+ peripheral blood T cells from healthy controls and from alopecia areata patients with either patchy or totalis/universalis disease. Tofacitinib-treated patients had biopsies at baseline and at 4 and 24 weeks of treatment, with a later scalp biopsy in several patients. Clonality in the scalp was compared among normal scalp (n=4), patchy alopecia areata scalp (n=8), and alopecia totalis/universalis scalp (n=8). The RNA source kit depended on sample type: the PAXgene miRNA kit for fixed scalp, the miRNeasy kit for PBMCs, and the RNeasy kit for mouse skin. immunoSEQ multiplex PCR using 35 Vbeta forward primers and 13 Jbeta reverse primers was used to amplify TCRbeta CDR3 regions. General conclusions and limits of the study: Because the treated cohort was small and had only one nonresponder, larger studies are needed to examine links between baseline CD8+ expansion and response. Compared with normal scalp, lesional scalp, particularly in alopecia totalis/universalis, had higher clonality and more expanded CD8+ clones, which suggests antigenic drive. Resident alphabeta T cells in normal human skin are also sequenced, complicating scalp TCR repertoire analysis, unlike mouse skin dominated by gammadelta T cells. Many expanded lesional clones were found to persist in scalp and blood during tofacitinib treatment, and relapse after treatment cessation may be partly explained by this persistence. Shared TCR sequences between patients were less evident than in mice, which may be partly attributable to HLA diversity in the patient population. Tofacitinib significantly lowered scalp clonality and the number of expanded CD8+ clones among the top 100 scalp clones.

On this clone itself: There is no known antigen for this receptor. Qualities for individual bases were not recorded, and no much larger clone is one base off.

Libraries were constructed by the immunoSEQ multiplex PCR assay. For TCR sequencing, RNA was extracted from every sample and reverse transcribed into cDNA to serve as template. First-strand cDNA was synthesized with SuperScript III using a 2:1 mix of oligo-dT and random hexamers. A synthetic immune receptor repertoire was used to gauge amplification bias, and whatever bias remained was removed computationally. Per the source publication's procedure: Raw reads were preprocessed to remove errors, and CDR3 was defined according to IMGT conventions as the region from the conserved cysteine to phenylalanine. Clonality was calculated as 1 minus Shannon entropy normalized by log2 of the number of productive unique TCRs. Whether each scalp clone was CD4 or CD8 was inferred by checking scalp TCRbeta sequences against the CD4 and CD8 repertoires from sorted blood. TCRdb carries this immuneACCESS record with in-frame sequences only. Its versions omit some clonotypes, under half of them owing to an unresolved V gene in the studies checked, with the rest unexplained. V, J and clone size are those of that table, while D and trimming were read from the DNA. This sample is represented by nearly 110,000 clones; roughly 89% of them were singletons. Around 25% of the sample is held by the ten biggest clonotypes.

Inclusive of the bounding cysteine and phenylalanine, the CDR3 is 14 residues long. Only CDR3 DNA remains: 42 bases, in frame from the first base. At the junction V is shortened by 4 bases and J by 4 bases, with 14 bases in between. Looking up the germline V gene (reference sequence) yields CDR1 SGHNT and CDR2 YYREEE. The time point label corresponds to: roughly 26 weeks on oral tofacitinib. Taken with the paper, the label for treatment or condition translates to: oral pan-JAK inhibitor, 5-10 mg twice daily. Peripheral blood and lesional scalp punch biopsies were obtained from patients with alopecia areata. PBMCs were separated by density centrifugation and stained for CD3, CD4 and CD8, after which CD4+ and CD8+ T cells were sorted on a FACSAria.

This sample comprised CD8+ T cells sorted from blood, obtained at week 24, from a patient treated with tofacitinib. Here the chain combines TRBV5-4 and TRBJ1-1, with the identity of the D gene unclear. The TCR originated in a human donor with alopecia areata. The CDR3 region has the sequence CASSLTSLGTEAFF. The nucleotides are TGTGCCAGCAGCCTGACCTCCCTCGGCACTGAAGCTTTCTTT. With all but the CDR3 taken from the reference TRBV5-4 and TRBJ1-1 genes, the full variable domain is: ETGVTQSPTHLIKTRGQQVTLRCSSQSGHNTVSWYQQALGQGPQFIFQYYREEENGRGNFPPRFSGLQFPNYSSELNVNALELDDSALYLCASSLTSLGTEAFFGQGTRLTVV.